This TCR beta chain was sequenced in a study of blood T cell repertoires in COVID-19. The length of the CDR3 is 16 residues. V was pared by 0 bases and J by 1 base, with 10 bases between. CDR1 and CDR2 (germline): SGDLS, YYNGEE. This clone was seen more than once but under ten times. Which cohort a participant joined came from the clinical history participants gave. Clones were sequenced by immunoSEQ multiplex PCR, and TCRdb holds only the in-frame ones, with some missing. The data show 250,000 to 300,000 clones, approximately 84% seen once. The specimen sequenced was PBMCs or T cells enriched from blood (not recorded which). The TCR sequence derives from a man between 45 and 60 years old who had recovered from COVID-19. The chain joins TRBV9 to TRBJ2-2; D gene uncertain. The CDR3 DNA follows: TGTGCCAGCAGCGTAGGGGCAGGTAGGAACACCGGGGAGCTGTTTTTT. Amino acid sequence: CASSVGAGRNTGELFF.